This T cell receptor beta chain originates from a study of blood T cell repertoires in COVID-19. V lost 3 bases to trimming and J lost 3 bases, with 10 bases between them. Per the germline V gene, CDR1 is SGHNT and CDR2 is YYREEE (reference sequence). The CDR3 consists of 13 residues. Produced via immunoSEQ multiplex PCR; TCRdb's table is partial and in-frame only. The sample gives around 67,000 clones, approximately 89% of which show up once; more than 7% is in the top ten. The source of this sequence is a human donor in a cohort sampled during active COVID-19. The V gene is TRBV5-4, the J gene TRBJ2-7, with D perhaps matching TRBD1 (6 bases). Sequencing was carried out using peripheral blood. DNA of the CDR3: TGTGCCAGCAGCTCCCCACAGGGCTACGAGCAGTACTTC. Translated, it gives CASSSPQGYEQYF.